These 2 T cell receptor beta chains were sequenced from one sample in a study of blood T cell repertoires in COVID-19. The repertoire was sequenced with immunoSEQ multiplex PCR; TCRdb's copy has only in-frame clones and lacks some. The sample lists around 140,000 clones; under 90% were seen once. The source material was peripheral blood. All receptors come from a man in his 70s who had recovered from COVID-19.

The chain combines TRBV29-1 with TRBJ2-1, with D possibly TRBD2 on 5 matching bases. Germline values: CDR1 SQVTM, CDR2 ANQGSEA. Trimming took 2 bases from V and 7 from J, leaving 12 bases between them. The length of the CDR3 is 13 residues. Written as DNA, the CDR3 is TGCAGCGTTGAACTAGCTTTATTTAATGAGCAGTTCTTC. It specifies CSVELALFNEQFF.

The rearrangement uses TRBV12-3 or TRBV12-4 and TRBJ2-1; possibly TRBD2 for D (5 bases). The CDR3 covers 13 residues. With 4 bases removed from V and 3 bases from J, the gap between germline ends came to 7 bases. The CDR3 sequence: CASSSEDYNEQFF. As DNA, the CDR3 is TGTGCCAGCAGTTCGGAGGACTACAATGAGCAGTTCTTC.